This is a list of T cell receptor beta chains from one sample in a study of memory CD4+ T cells and cytomegalovirus serostatus. Using immunoSEQ multiplex PCR, the repertoire was profiled, and TCRdb retains in-frame clones only, with some absent. The top ten clones hold around 0.83% of a sample with tens of thousands of clones, around 82% of them seen once. The specimen sequenced was memory CD4+ T cells from blood. These TCRs come from an adult in good health and CMV-seronegative. The CDR3 runs from the conserved cysteine through the conserved F or W. The D gene is left open where the match is weak. Only part of the rows carry a size: once, few, many, or a class if the clone is expanded.

TRBV25-1	.	TRBJ2-1	TRBD1	TGTGCCAGCAGTGAATTGGGTCTCGGACAGGATTACAATGAGCAGTTCTTC	CASSELGLGQDYNEQFF
TRBV5-4	.	TRBJ2-2	.	TGTGCCAGCAGCCACCTCGGCAAAGCCACCGGGGAGCTGTTTTTT	CASSHLGKATGELFF
TRBV5-8	.	TRBJ1-1	.	TGTGCCAGCAGCTTGACAGCGAACACTGAAGCTTTCTTT	CASSLTANTEAFF
TRBV10-3	.	TRBJ1-1	.	TGTGCCATCAGTGTGCGGACTGTGAACACTGAAGCTTTCTTT	CAISVRTVNTEAFF
TRBV20-1	once	TRBJ1-1	TRBD1	TGCAGTTCCGGGCAGGGGGTTCTTTCTTTCTTT	CSSGQGVLSFF
TRBV11-2	.	TRBJ1-2	.	TGTGCCAGCAGTCGGCACAAGGGGCACTACACCTTC	CASSRHKGHYTF
TRBV5-4	.	TRBJ2-3	TRBD2	TGTGCCAGCAGCGTGACGGGGGGGATGAAAGATACGCAGTATTTT	CASSVTGGMKDTQYF
TRBV6-5	.	TRBJ1-2	TRBD1	TGTGCCACCACTACCGGGACAGGGAGCGGCTACACCTTC	CATTTGTGSGYTF
TRBV6-4	.	TRBJ1-5	TRBD1	TGTGCCAGCCCGTCCCGGCAGGGGGCTCCTCCATTCTATAGCAATCAGCCCCAGCATTTT	CASPSRQGAPPFYSNQPQHF
TRBV19	.	TRBJ1-5	TRBD1	TGTGCCAGTACAACAGGGGGCTATCATCATCAGCCCCAGCATTTT	CASTTGGYHHQPQHF
TRBV11-2	.	TRBJ2-3	.	TGTGCCAGCACCCTAAACCCAGATACGCAGTATTTT	CASTLNPDTQYF
TRBV6-1	.	TRBJ2-3	TRBD1	TGTGCCAGCAGTGAACAACAGGGGAGAAGTACAGATACGCAGTATTTT	CASSEQQGRSTDTQYF
TRBV18	.	TRBJ1-1	.	TGTGCCAGCTCAGATCTCAGGACGGTGAACACTGAAGCTTTCTTT	CASSDLRTVNTEAFF
TRBV4-1	few	TRBJ2-1	.	TGCGCCAGCAGCCAAGAGAGGAATCCATCGAGGCAGTTCTTC	CASSQERNPSRQFF
TRBV6-1	.	TRBJ1-2	.	TGTGCCAGCAGTGAAACGGGCCGGCCAGCCTATGGCTACACCTTC	CASSETGRPAYGYTF
TRBV30	.	TRBJ2-7	TRBD1	TGTGCCTTTGCCGGGGACAGGGCCTACGAGCAGTACTTC	CAFAGDRAYEQYF
TRBV2	few	TRBJ1-6	.	TGTGCCAGCAGATCCCCGGGACTCGGTAATTCACCCCTCCACTTT	CASRSPGLGNSPLHF
TRBV19	few	TRBJ1-5	.	TGTGCCAGTAGTGTGATAAGGGATCTGTATCAGCCCCAGCATTTT	CASSVIRDLYQPQHF
TRBV5-1	.	TRBJ1-2	.	TGCGCCAGCAGCTTGGGACAGGCGCAGAATGGCTACACCTTC	CASSLGQAQNGYTF
TRBV9	.	TRBJ2-3	.	TGTGCCAGCACCGTCAACTCCTTCAGCACAGATACGCAGTATTTT	CASTVNSFSTDTQYF
TRBV5-1	.	TRBJ2-3	.	TGCGCCAGCAGCTTGGGACTGTTCACAGATACGCAGTATTTT	CASSLGLFTDTQYF
TRBV5-6	.	TRBJ1-1	TRBD1	TGTGCCAGCAGCTCAGTGATACAGGGGGGGATGCCGAGCACTGAAGCTTTCTTT	CASSSVIQGGMPSTEAFF
TRBV7-9	.	TRBJ2-3	.	TGTGCCAGCAGCTCAACCGGACGGGCAGATACGCAGTATTTT	CASSSTGRADTQYF
TRBV19	.	TRBJ1-5	.	TGTGCCATAAGGACCGGGGATAGCAATCAGCCCCAGCATTTT	CAIRTGDSNQPQHF
TRBV10-2	.	TRBJ2-2	.	TGCGCCAGCAGCGGGCAGGCGACCCGAGGCACCGGGGAGCTGTTTTTT	CASSGQATRGTGELFF
TRBV5-6	.	TRBJ2-3	.	TGTGCCACCATAAAACAGAGCGGGTACGGCACAGATACGCAGTATTTT	CATIKQSGYGTDTQYF
TRBV10-3	.	TRBJ1-2	TRBD1	TGTGCCATCCAACCCGGGTTACGGACAGGGCATAGGGGCTACACCTTC	CAIQPGLRTGHRGYTF